This T cell receptor (beta chain) was identified in a study of blood T cell repertoires in COVID-19. TCRdb keeps only in-frame clones here, not all; method: immunoSEQ multiplex PCR. The sample includes fewer than 30,000 clones, roughly 87% seen only once; the top ten take approximately 8%. This CDR3 has 16 amino acids. CDR1 is SEHNR, CDR2 FQNEAQ, per germline (reference sequence). The ends lost 3 bases at V and 8 bases at J; junction bases unmatched: 14. Sequencing was carried out using peripheral blood. This clonotype was sampled from a man aged 50 or older with active COVID-19. The gene calls are TRBV7-9 and TRBJ1-2; TRBD1 agrees at 8 bases. The CDR3 DNA reads as TGTGCCAGCAGCTTCTCAACAAGACAGGGGTCCTTGGGCTACACCTTC. It encodes CASSFSTRQGSLGYTF.